These T cell receptor beta chains were read from a single sample in a study of T cells in Graves' hyperthyroidism and ophthalmopathy. TCRdb re-derived calls from the multiplex PCR reads in MiXCR, one entry per CDR3 protein. This sample yields roughly 600,000 distinct CDR3 sequences, of which about 14% are seen a single time; 12% belongs to the top ten. The sequenced sample was blood. All receptors derive from a woman between 50 and 59 years old with Graves' ophthalmopathy. Each CDR3 is given with its conserved first and last residue. Clone size is not always given. Where it is, it says once, few, many or a class for expanded clones.

.	TRBV12-3/TRBV12-4	TRBJ2-2	CASRLTLRGTGELFF
.	TRBV29-1	TRBJ2-1	CSAWLAEYNEQFF
many	TRBV7-8	TRBJ1-5	CASSLENQPQHF
many	TRBV11-2	TRBJ2-2	CASSPAGGPANTGELFF
.	TRBV7-6	TRBJ2-1	CASSLPVASGRGSYNEQFF
few	TRBV5-8	TRBJ1-4	CASSFMGVEEKLFF
.	TRBV28	TRBJ2-5	CASSPFGTSGKGEYF
.	TRBV19	TRBJ1-1	CASQPPDTNTEAFF
many	TRBV30	TRBJ1-5	CAWSSGGGGNQPQHF
.	TRBV19	TRBJ1-5	CASTITTNQPQHF
.	TRBV6-1	TRBJ2-3	CASRRGAYTDTQYF
.	TRBV11-3	TRBJ2-7	CASSVYGNAYEQYF
many	TRBV7-2	TRBJ2-5	CASSLRRKETQYF
many	TRBV6-4	TRBJ1-5	CASSDEDGGARNQPQHF
many	TRBV2	TRBJ2-7	CASRGSTYEQYF
few	TRBV7-8	TRBJ1-5	CASSSRKGRAVNQPQHF
many	TRBV28	TRBJ2-6	CASSRGGANVLTF
.	TRBV11-2	TRBJ2-7	CASSISGRGEQYF
few	TRBV5-6	TRBJ2-2	CASSRGRGNTGELFF
many	TRBV7-9	TRBJ1-1	CASSWDREINTEAFF
many	TRBV11-2	TRBJ1-1	CASSLELAGEAFF
.	TRBV10-1	TRBJ2-2	CASSGREVNTGELFF
few	TRBV14	TRBJ2-7	CASSGPTGEFYEQYF
.	TRBV13	TRBJ2-1	CASSFPSGRALMYNEQFF
many	TRBV7-9	TRBJ2-1	CASSLAAKGGTLSEQFF
many	TRBV6-2/TRBV6-3	TRBJ1-1	CASSRLMNTEAFF
many	TRBV7-2	TRBJ2-5	CASSWPPRGRETQYF
.	TRBV5-1	TRBJ2-4	CASGARPSDRGENIQYF
few	TRBV30	TRBJ1-5	CAWSLSRQGIQPQHF
many	TRBV12-3/TRBV12-4	TRBJ1-5	CASSLFQGGQPQHF
many	TRBV24-1	TRBJ2-2	CATGQGSTGELFF
many	TRBV7-9	TRBJ1-2	CASSLARGPYYGYTF
.	TRBV5-6	TRBJ1-2	CASSLGRVSVINYGYTF
.	TRBV6-1	TRBJ2-7	CASRKGQTIYEQYF
many	TRBV7-2	TRBJ2-5	CASSFRVGQTQYF
.	TRBV5-5	TRBJ2-7	CASSLGGLDRISYEQYF
few	TRBV20-1	TRBJ1-6	CSAKPGVGTGGSPLHF
few	TRBV5-6	TRBJ2-2	CASSSPGLAALLGELFF
many	TRBV3-1	TRBJ2-3	CATSRGETDTQYF
many	TRBV28	TRBJ1-1	CASSQMTGRTEAFF
many	TRBV20-1	TRBJ2-4	CSARVLAGAKNIQYF
many	TRBV28	TRBJ1-4	CASSFSDKEKLFF
many	TRBV12-3/TRBV12-4	TRBJ2-1	CASSRLRDRAYNEQFF
many	TRBV27	TRBJ1-1	CASSPIRGGGTEAFF
.	TRBV5-5	TRBJ1-6	CASSPPGESYNSPLHF
few	TRBV6-5	TRBJ2-7	CASSYMGRNEQYF
many	TRBV6-1	TRBJ1-5	CASSSRFEGSNQPQHF
many	TRBV12-3/TRBV12-4	TRBJ2-5	CASSLEGGKTQYF
many	TRBV20-1	TRBJ1-4	CSAVALGGPNEKLFF
.	TRBV18	TRBJ2-7	CASSPRDPYEQYF
few	TRBV9	TRBJ2-7	CASSPQIGKREGSYEQYF
many	TRBV6-9	TRBJ2-5	CASSVDRGRETQYF
many	TRBV28	TRBJ2-6	CASSHPSLPGANVLTF
few	TRBV4-3	TRBJ1-5	CASSQERTGVQPQHF
.	TRBV3-1	TRBJ2-4	CASSHRIIAKNIQYF
few	TRBV27	TRBJ1-6	CASSRNRVSVFGSPLHF
many	TRBV6-2/TRBV6-3	TRBJ1-2	CASSNTVRRGYTF